This T cell receptor (beta chain) is from a study of cytomegalovirus exposure and HLA in healthy donors. Whole-study findings and limits: HLA-A and HLA-B allele assignments for most subjects were reportedly predicted accurately using TCR beta sequences.

Points on this clone: Its antigen is currently unknown.

This CDR3 is built from 11 residues. V was pared by 8 bases and J by 1 base, with 7 bases between. Germline V gives CDR1 GTSNPN, CDR2 SVGIG (reference sequence). 60 Vbeta and 13 Jbeta primers were used in PCR. The repertoire was sequenced with immunoSEQ multiplex PCR; TCRdb's copy has only in-frame clones and lacks some. The data show fewer than 110,000 clones, 60% to 80% seen once. The sequence came from a man in his forties or fifties in good health and CMV-seropositive. The source material was PBMCs. The genes are TRBV30 and TRBJ2-3; D is unresolved. Here the CDR3 DNA reads TGTGCCGCTATACGCACAGATACGCAGTATTTT. Protein: CAAIRTDTQYF.